Shown below are 16 T cell receptor beta chains from a single sample sequenced in a study of T cell responses to AZD1222 COVID-19 vaccine. Produced via immunoSEQ multiplex PCR; TCRdb's table is partial and in-frame only. The sample yields hundreds of thousands of clones, just over 90% seen once. The sample in question was peripheral blood, obtained on day 0 of MenACWY control vaccination. The source is an adult in good health.

V is TRBV10-1 and J is TRBJ1-3; D gene unclear. The CDR3 is made up of 13 amino acids. The germline V gene encodes CDR1 WNHNN and CDR2 SYGVQD (reference sequence). Trimming pared 4 bases from V and 3 bases from J, leaving 7 bases between. The CDR3 nucleotides are TGCGCCAGCAGTGGGGGATTTGGAAACACCATATATTTT. Encoded protein: CASSGGFGNTIYF.

The chain employs TRBV4-3 and TRBJ2-5; D is unresolved. Germline CDR1 is LGHNA and CDR2 is YSLEER. The germline V and J ends were trimmed by 4 bases and 0 bases, with 6 bases remaining between them. This CDR3 contains 13 residues. DNA of the CDR3: TGCGCCAGCAGCCGCGCGAACCAAGAGACCCAGTACTTC. This translates into CASSRANQETQYF.

The J gene is TRBJ1-1, the V gene TRBV5-6; D call uncertain. Germline V gene sequence: CDR1 SGHDT, CDR2 YYEEEE. V was shortened by 0 bases and J by 3 bases, with 12 bases between the two germline ends. This CDR3 contains 15 residues. The CDR3: CASSLGGPGHTEAFF. The DNA of the CDR3 is TGTGCCAGCAGCTTGGGTGGCCCAGGCCACACTGAAGCTTTCTTT.

The chain employs TRBV5-1 and TRBJ1-1; 9 bases align to TRBD1. CDR3 size: 16 residues. Germline CDR1 SGHRS, CDR2 YFSETQ. With 4 bases clipped from V and 3 bases from J, the junction kept 10 bases outside the gene matches. The CDR3 DNA reads as TGCGCCAGCAGCCCATACTTACAGGGGGCCCACACTGAAGCTTTCTTT. It codes for CASSPYLQGAHTEAFF.

The rearrangement uses TRBV27 and TRBJ1-6; D is uncertain. The V end was cut by 6 bases, the J end by 3 bases, with 18 bases between. The CDR3 has 17 amino acids. Germline values: CDR1 MNHEY, CDR2 SMNVEV (reference sequence). CDR3 bases: TGTGCCAGCAGGCAAAGGCCAACAAGCCTCTATAATTCACCCCTCCACTTT. Translated: CASRQRPTSLYNSPLHF.

V usage is TRBV5-1 and J usage is TRBJ2-1; perhaps TRBD2 as D (7 bases). Trimming removed 4 bases from V and 6 bases from J, with 17 bases in between. Germline V gene lookup returns CDR1 SGHRS and CDR2 YFSETQ. The CDR3 runs 15 residues. The CDR3 loop is CASSIWGGESNEQFF. The CDR3 bases are TGCGCCAGCAGCATATGGGGGGGCGAGAGCAATGAGCAGTTCTTC.

The rearrangement uses TRBV6-5 and TRBJ2-7; D not resolved. The V gene lost 2 bases and the J gene lost 2 bases, with 13 bases spanning the gap. Germline CDR1 reads MNHEY; CDR2 reads SVGAGI. The CDR3 loop spans 15 amino acids. As DNA, the CDR3 is TGTGCCAGCAGTTACACCATTGGAAGGGCCTACGAGCAGTACTTC. Its translation is CASSYTIGRAYEQYF.

The rearrangement joins TRBV30 to TRBJ1-5; 7 positions agree with TRBD1. Trimming cost V 2 bases and J 3 bases; bases outside gene matches: 10. Germline lookup yields CDR1 GTSNPN and CDR2 SVGIG (reference sequence). The CDR3 length is 16 residues. CDR3 bases: TGTGCCTGGAGTCGTAACAGGGGAAATGACAATCAGCCCCAGCATTTT. This encodes CAWSRNRGNDNQPQHF.

The chain recombines TRBV30 with TRBJ1-3; D not resolved. Per germline, CDR1 GTSNPN and CDR2 SVGIG (reference sequence). The CDR3 spans 12 residues. V gave up 4 bases and J gave up 4 bases, with 8 bases separating them. The CDR3 DNA sequence: TGTGCCTGGACCCCCCAAGGAAACACCATATATTTT. Amino acids: CAWTPQGNTIYF. Drawing the rest from reference TRBV30 and TRBJ1-3, the complete variable domain is SQTIHQWPATLVQPVGSPLSLECTVEGTSNPNLYWYRQAAGRGLQLLFYSVGIGQISSEVPQNLSASRPQDRQFILSSKKLLLSDSGFYLCAWTPQGNTIYFGEGSWLTVV.

The chain joins TRBV7-9 to TRBJ1-1; possible D gene TRBD1, 5 bases. In germline, CDR1 is SEHNR, CDR2 FQNEAQ (reference sequence). The V gene lost 5 bases and the J gene lost 0 bases, with 10 bases spanning the gap. The CDR3 length is 14 residues. The CDR3 is CASSRGIMNTEAFF. For the CDR3, the DNA is TGTGCCAGCAGCCGGGGGATAATGAACACTGAAGCTTTCTTT.

The V and J genes are TRBV15 and TRBJ2-5; D is undetermined. The CDR3 extends over 15 amino acids. V lost 0 bases, J lost 0 bases, and 8 bases lay in between. Germline CDR1 and CDR2: LNHNV and YYDKDF (reference sequence). In DNA form, the CDR3 reads TGTGCCACCAGCAGAGATATCCAGAACCAAGAGACCCAGTACTTC. Its translation: CATSRDIQNQETQYF.

In DNA, the CDR3 is TGTGCCAGCAGTGACTATAATTCACCCCTCCACTTT. It translates to CASSDYNSPLHF. J is TRBJ1-6 and V is TRBV28, with unresolved D. This CDR3 region has 12 residues. Germline assignment: CDR1 MDHEN and CDR2 SYDVKM. V lost 5 bases, J lost 3 bases, and 2 bases lay in between.

CDR3 in amino acids: CASSLEPPRGYTF. The CDR3 DNA sequence: TGCGCCAGCAGCTTGGAACCACCGAGGGGCTACACCTTC. The chain carries TRBV5-1 and TRBJ1-2; D ambiguous. Trimming removed 0 bases at V and 8 bases at J, with 11 bases between. The CDR3 length is 13 residues. The germline V gene has CDR1 SGHRS and CDR2 YFSETQ.

The J gene is TRBJ2-2, the V gene TRBV6-5, with 8 bases fitting TRBD2. The CDR3 sequence is 15 residues long. Germline CDR1 and CDR2: MNHEY and SVGAGI. The ends lost 6 bases at V and 5 bases at J; junction bases unmatched: 8. The CDR3 reads CASSKAGGNTGELFF. The CDR3 region has the DNA TGTGCCAGCAGCAAGGCGGGGGGCAATACCGGGGAGCTGTTTTTT.

This chain uses TRBV21-1 with TRBJ1-2; the tabulated D call, TRBD1, remains unverified against the DNA. TRBV21-1 is recorded as a pseudogene. The CDR3 runs to 17 residues. CDR3 in DNA: TGTGCCAGCAGGAAAGGACGAGTCAGGGGGCAGGACTATGGCTACACCTTC. The encoded protein is CASRKGRVRGQDYGYTF.

The chain carries TRBV30 and TRBJ1-6; D is unclear. Germline CDR1 and CDR2: GTSNPN and SVGIG (reference sequence). The CDR3 has 13 amino acids. V was pared by 7 bases and J by 14 bases, with 21 bases between. CDR3 in DNA: TGTGCCTCCACCCGGGCCACAGCGTCAACCCTCCACTTT. Translating it yields CASTRATASTLHF.